This T cell receptor beta chain was sequenced in a study of vaccination and CD4 T cells after COVID-19. Stated treatment: roughly ten-day PBMC culture with coronavirus spike peptide pools or control peptides (ViraFEST assay). Notes on this clonotype: What it binds is unknown.

Sequence data for DNA of cultured CD4+ T cells were generated by the Oncomine TCR Beta short-read assay. TCRdb itself ran the PCR reads through MiXCR, one entry per CDR3 protein. The repertoire holds fewer than 20,000 distinct CDR3 sequences, with about 59% as singletons. Trimming left V 6 bases short and J 2 bases short, with 17 bases between. This CDR3 has 14 residues. CDR1 DFQATT and CDR2 SNEGSKA come from the germline V gene (reference sequence). The chain has TRBV20-1 and TRBJ2-7; D unresolved. The sample here was CD4+ T cells from blood, cultured in vitro, taken before SARS-CoV-2 vaccination. The TCR sequence derives from a human donor who had recovered from COVID-19. The CDR3 bases are TGCAGTGCAAGTAAACTCCCGGTCACCTACGAGCAGTACTTC. Translation gives CSASKLPVTYEQYF.